This T cell receptor (beta chain) was recorded in a study of blood T cell repertoires in COVID-19 (dated by TCRdb to about 2020). With respect to the entire study: Samples covering the acute and convalescent phases of COVID-19 were provided by collaborators in the United States, Italy and Spain. The prospective study material was composed of cDNA or gDNA derived from T cells, B-cell-depleted T cells, or PBMCs. Deeply sampled blood TCRbeta repertoires from subjects exposed to, actively infected with, or recovered from COVID-19 were included in the dataset. The repertoires were released in a freely available public database intended as a resource for research on the immune response to SARS-CoV-2. The samples were drawn from two sources: the first 160 participants of the ongoing ImmuneRACE study, and 1,254 subjects contributed by 6 global collaborators. Sample metadata almost always included a de-identified subject ID, COVID-19 status, age in years and sex. Where available, HLA class I and class II types were taken from metadata supplied by the sample provider and were not determined by assay-based typing. The investigation overall reported the following: The amount of clinical and demographic metadata varied by source and participant and was provided uncurated.

In the germline V gene, CDR1 corresponds to MNHEY and CDR2 to SVGAGI. Deletion took 3 bases off V and 7 bases off J, with a span of 7 bases between the germline ends. From its cysteine to its phenylalanine, the CDR3 spans 12 amino acids. The kept DNA is CDR3 alone, 36 bases in frame from the first base. TCRbeta CDR3 regions were amplified from genomic DNA using the immunoSEQ Assay, a bias-controlled multiplex PCR. Per the source publication's procedure: Within the assay, amplification of reference gene primers was used to estimate how many nucleated cells each sample contained. Sequence reads were collapsed and filtered to measure the absolute abundance of every unique TCRbeta CDR3 rearrangement. Productive Simpson clonality was computed per sample as the square root of Simpson's diversity index over productive rearrangements. The source is immuneACCESS, and TCRdb retained only in-frame sequences with V and J called. Part of the clones is not carried over; for the studies checked, unresolved V genes explain less than half of this, and the remainder is unexplained. D and trimming come from the DNA, and the V and J calls and clone size come from that table. In this sample the table shows around 100,000 clones, around 88% of which occur a single time. The ten most abundant clones make up about 3% of the sample.

With regard to this clone: Its binding antigen is unknown. Base qualities are missing; no much larger clone stands one base away.

Collaborating institutions collected whole blood in K2EDTA tubes following their own protocols. For TCRbeta analysis, collaborator samples were shipped as frozen whole blood, as isolated PBMCs, or as DNA extracted from either sample type. Recombination joined TRBV6-5 with TRBJ2-1; no D gene can be assigned with confidence. The specimen sequenced was peripheral blood. The source of this sequence is a human donor in a cohort sampled during active COVID-19. The DNA sequence is as follows: TGTGCCAGCAGTTATATTGTAAATGAGCAGTTCTTC. Its protein is CASSYIVNEQFF.